This T cell receptor (beta chain) was sequenced during a study of blood T cells in healthy people across ages (dated by TCRdb to between 2014 and 2017). In terms of the full investigation: In model experiments, roughly one uniquely barcoded TCR beta cDNA molecule per two T cells was captured by template switching. Donors of different ages were randomly distributed across sequencing lanes to avoid experimental bias. To track age-related changes in TCR beta repertoire diversity, the study relied on deep sequencing normalized with unique cDNA molecular identifiers. Using the same blood draw, the study looked at two additional independent replicas of 1 million unique cDNA reads for two donors, one aged 18 to 30 and the other aged 80 or older. Donors were grouped into four age groups: young (average about 15 years), middle-aged (about 40), aged (around 60) and long-lived (around 80).

This clonotype was picked up one time. Its antigen remains undetermined. Per-nucleotide qualities are absent, and no much larger clonotype sits a single base away. Library creation used 5' RACE. Sequenced on an Illumina HiSeq 2500. The second PCR ran for roughly 7 to 12 cycles and used a J-beta primer mix along with a sample-barcoded 5' primer. A unique molecular identifier was introduced onto each TCR beta cDNA molecule by a template-switch 5' adaptor carrying 12 random nucleotides. Each sample yielded at least 2.5 million CDR3-containing paired-end reads. All of the RNA was converted into first-strand cDNA using the Mint cDNA synthesis kit, with a TRBC-specific oligonucleotide serving as the primer. All cDNA was treated with uracil-DNA glycosylase and then went through a first 18-cycle PCR with the universal primers M1SS and BC2_uni_R. Per the original workflow: Each sample was normalized by randomly selecting 1 million high-quality reads, each carrying a distinct molecular identifier. Instead of being binned into consensus sequences, reads that shared molecular identifiers were thrown out. MiTCR, set to a Q25 quality threshold and the strictest error-elimination algorithm, was used for CDR3 identification, clonotype clustering and error correction. Lower-bound total TCR beta diversity was estimated with a nonparametric unseen species model using Euler transformation. Using fastp trimming at Q25 and MiXCR clonotype assembly, TCRdb reanalyzed the public sequencing data and kept in-frame beta chains. Every distinct CDR3 protein forms one entry, paired with its most common genes and DNA. For this entry, the V and J calls and clone size follow TCRdb and not the study's own pipeline. Here the sample has hundreds of thousands of distinct CDR3 sequences; roughly 50% occur a single time. The top ten clones comprise roughly 24% of the sample.

What the work shows at the level of the full study, not this receptor alone: Since profiling was done on bulk unsorted PBMCs, naive and antigen-experienced compartments could not be conclusively compared. The long-lived group showed more naive CD4+ T cells, fewer expanded clones and increased TCR diversity than the aged group, suggesting age selection. Observed TCR beta diversity per million T cells fell roughly linearly with age, and a significant reduction was already apparent by age about 38. A strong correlation was found between observed TCR beta diversity and the percentage of naive T cells measured by flow cytometry. Donor CMV infection status was unknown, potentially confounding age-related changes in expanded clonotypes. Estimates of total diversity based on one million sequenced T cells were considered lower bounds and underestimates.

Donors were a few dozen systemically healthy Caucasian individuals from Russia aged roughly 6 to 100 years. Each donor gave 8 to 10 milliliters of peripheral blood, collected into EDTA-treated Vacutainer tubes. Ficoll-Paque density-gradient centrifugation was used to isolate PBMCs, with at least 7 million per sample. Trizol reagent was used to extract total RNA from the PBMCs, yielding at least 5.5 micrograms per sample. For every donor, an aliquot of PBMCs went through flow cytometry to measure the percentages of naive CD45RAhigh/CD27high T cells. Per the germline V gene, MNHEY is the CDR1 and SVGAGI is the CDR2. The CDR3, from cysteine to phenylalanine, totals 15 residues. The only DNA kept is the CDR3, 45 bases in frame from the first base. The V end gives up 6 bases and the J end 9 bases, leaving 11 bases in the junction not matched to a gene.

Sequencing used blood. This TCR was sampled from a middle-aged man in good health. In this chain, TRBV6-5 is recombined with TRBJ1-6; TRBD1 lines up with 7 middle nucleotides. This receptor carries the CDR3 CASSLDRAGISPLHF. Read as DNA, the sequence is TGTGCCAGCAGCCTCGACAGGGCTGGAATTTCACCCCTCCACTTT.